The rows below give T cell receptor beta chains drawn from one sample of a study of blood T cell repertoires in COVID-19. Some clones are missing from TCRdb's copy, which holds only in-frame ones; the method was immunoSEQ multiplex PCR. The table has under 300,000 clones, 65% to 90% seen once. Sequencing was performed on PBMCs or T cells enriched from blood (not recorded which). Source of these receptors: a man aged 18 to 29 who had recovered from COVID-19. The CDR3 runs from the conserved cysteine through the conserved F or W. The D gene is left open where the match is weak. Clone size is not always given. Where it is, it says once, few, many or a class for expanded clones.

CDR3nt: TGTGCCAGCAGCCAAGGACAGGGTATAGGTGCTGGGGCCAACGTCCTGACTTTC
CDR3aa: CASSQGQGIGAGANVLTF
j_gene: TRBJ2-6
v_gene: TRBV4-2
abundance: NA
d_gene: TRBD1

CDR3nt: TGTGCTAGCAGCTTAGCCCCAGGCAGCTCCTACGAGCAGTACTTC
CDR3aa: CASSLAPGSSYEQYF
j_gene: TRBJ2-7
v_gene: TRBV7-7
abundance: NA
d_gene: NA

CDR3nt: TGTGCCAGCAGTTCTACTAAATATCCATCGTCCTATAATTCACCCCTCCACTTT
CDR3aa: CASSSTKYPSSYNSPLHF
j_gene: TRBJ1-6
v_gene: TRBV5-8
abundance: NA
d_gene: NA

CDR3nt: TGTGCCAGAAGCCCCCGGGTAGCTAGCGGGGGGTACCTAGCCAAAAACATTCAGTACTTC
CDR3aa: CARSPRVASGGYLAKNIQYF
j_gene: TRBJ2-4
v_gene: TRBV5-3
abundance: NA
d_gene: TRBD2

CDR3nt: TGTGCCAGCAGCCCGGGACAGGGGGTGTATGGCTACACCTTC
CDR3aa: CASSPGQGVYGYTF
j_gene: TRBJ1-2
v_gene: TRBV7-8
abundance: NA
d_gene: TRBD1

CDR3nt: TGTGCCATCAGTGAGTCTCTCTATGGCTACACCTTC
CDR3aa: CAISESLYGYTF
j_gene: TRBJ1-2
v_gene: TRBV10-3
abundance: NA
d_gene: NA

CDR3nt: TGTGCCAGCAGCTTCGACAGGGGGTCCTACGAGCAGTACTTC
CDR3aa: CASSFDRGSYEQYF
j_gene: TRBJ2-7
v_gene: TRBV5-6
abundance: NA
d_gene: TRBD1

CDR3nt: TGTGCCAGCAGCTCCCGACCCCGGGACAACTCCTACGAGCAGTACTTC
CDR3aa: CASSSRPRDNSYEQYF
j_gene: TRBJ2-7
v_gene: TRBV11-2
abundance: NA
d_gene: NA

CDR3nt: TGTGCCAGCAGCTCCCTCGCGGGGGGGTACAATGAGCAGTTCTTC
CDR3aa: CASSSLAGGYNEQFF
j_gene: TRBJ2-1
v_gene: TRBV11-3
abundance: NA
d_gene: TRBD2

CDR3nt: TGTGCCAGTAAAACGGACAGGGGTCTGGGGTATGGCTACACCTTC
CDR3aa: CASKTDRGLGYGYTF
j_gene: TRBJ1-2
v_gene: TRBV19
abundance: NA
d_gene: TRBD1

CDR3nt: TGTGCCAGCAGCACCGGACGGAGGCGGTATGGCTACACCTTC
CDR3aa: CASSTGRRRYGYTF
j_gene: TRBJ1-2
v_gene: TRBV7-9
abundance: NA
d_gene: NA

CDR3nt: TGCAGTGCCCAGGTCTACTATGGCTACACCTTC
CDR3aa: CSAQVYYGYTF
j_gene: TRBJ1-2
v_gene: TRBV20-1
abundance: few
d_gene: NA

CDR3nt: TGCGCCAGCAGCTTGGTTAGCGGAACAGATACGCAGTATTTT
CDR3aa: CASSLVSGTDTQYF
j_gene: TRBJ2-3
v_gene: TRBV5-1
abundance: NA
d_gene: NA

CDR3nt: TGTGCCAGCAGTTTATCGGCAGGGTATTTGAATGAGCAGTTCTTC
CDR3aa: CASSLSAGYLNEQFF
j_gene: TRBJ2-1
v_gene: TRBV27
abundance: NA
d_gene: NA

CDR3nt: TGTGCCAGCAGCTTTGGACTAGGCAATGAGCAGTTCTTC
CDR3aa: CASSFGLGNEQFF
j_gene: TRBJ2-1
v_gene: TRBV5-4
abundance: NA
d_gene: TRBD2

CDR3nt: TGTGCCAGTAGTCAGCAGGGGATACATGAAGCTTTCTTT
CDR3aa: CASSQQGIHEAFF
j_gene: TRBJ1-1
v_gene: TRBV19
abundance: once
d_gene: NA

CDR3nt: TGTGCCACCAGTGATCGGACAGGGGGCAATCAGCCCCAGCATTTT
CDR3aa: CATSDRTGGNQPQHF
j_gene: TRBJ1-5
v_gene: TRBV24-1
abundance: NA
d_gene: TRBD1

CDR3nt: TGTGCCTGGAATTTGCATCAGGGGGGAATTTATGGCTACACCTTC
CDR3aa: CAWNLHQGGIYGYTF
j_gene: TRBJ1-2
v_gene: TRBV30
abundance: NA
d_gene: TRBD1

CDR3nt: TGTGCCAGCAGTGAAGCATCAGGGCGTTTTAGCTCCTATAATTCACCCCTCCACTTT
CDR3aa: CASSEASGRFSSYNSPLHF
j_gene: TRBJ1-6
v_gene: TRBV2
abundance: NA
d_gene: NA

CDR3nt: TGTGCCAGCCTTAGGAGCACTGAAGCTTTCTTT
CDR3aa: CASLRSTEAFF
j_gene: TRBJ1-1
v_gene: TRBV12-3/TRBV12-4
abundance: few
d_gene: NA

CDR3nt: TGCGCCAGCAGCACGGGACAGGGTCAATCACCCCTCCACTTT
CDR3aa: CASSTGQGQSPLHF
j_gene: TRBJ1-6
v_gene: TRBV23-1
abundance: NA
d_gene: TRBD1

CDR3nt: TGTGCCACCAGTGCCCCGGGACAGACCCTCTATGGCTACACCTTC
CDR3aa: CATSAPGQTLYGYTF
j_gene: TRBJ1-2
v_gene: TRBV24-1
abundance: NA
d_gene: TRBD1

CDR3nt: TGTGCCAGTAGTATCGCGCTCCCTGGGGCAGGCTCAAATTCACCCCTCCACTTT
CDR3aa: CASSIALPGAGSNSPLHF
j_gene: TRBJ1-6
v_gene: TRBV19
abundance: NA
d_gene: NA

CDR3nt: TGTGCCAGCAGACAACAGACAGATCTACCCCTCCACTTT
CDR3aa: CASRQQTDLPLHF
j_gene: TRBJ1-6
v_gene: TRBV5-5
abundance: NA
d_gene: NA

CDR3nt: TGTGCCAGACTCGGCCAGGGAAGTACAGATACGCAGTATTTT
CDR3aa: CARLGQGSTDTQYF
j_gene: TRBJ2-3
v_gene: TRBV2
abundance: NA
d_gene: NA

CDR3nt: TGCGCCAGCAGCTCATCGACTAGCGGGGGGGCCGTGCAGTACTTC
CDR3aa: CASSSSTSGGAVQYF
j_gene: TRBJ2-7
v_gene: TRBV5-1
abundance: few
d_gene: TRBD2

CDR3nt: TGTGCCAGCAGCTACAGGGGGTCGGCCTACGAGCAGTACTTC
CDR3aa: CASSYRGSAYEQYF
j_gene: TRBJ2-7
v_gene: TRBV7-9
abundance: NA
d_gene: TRBD1